This TCR beta chain was retrieved from a study of cytomegalovirus exposure and HLA in healthy donors (TCRdb year 2017). With regard to the full study: In an earlier analysis of some 550 of the donors, 250 to 300 Gb of sequence data and roughly 100 million unique TCR beta sequences from roughly 200 million T cells were reported. Alongside the repertoire data, information on donor age, sex, ethnicity and CMV serostatus was compiled. Typing coverage varied by locus: about 629-630 donors for A, B, C, DRB1 and DQB1; roughly 560 for DQA1; around 570 for DPA1; approximately 470 for DPB1. Class I and class II HLA loci were covered by the typing at four-digit resolution. About five DR-DQ haplotypes were treated as single units for association and clustering because of strong linkage in the cohort. Among some 400 genotyped donors of the cohort, an average of roughly 230,000 unique TCR beta nucleotide sequences was sequenced per donor, of which about 19% were non-productive. Of the 350 to 400 genotyped donors, about 80% fell in the genetic ancestry cluster associated with self-reported Caucasian donors. Along with the roughly 670-subject first cohort, a separate validation cohort of some 130 different subjects was used. In a later analysis, previously published TCR beta repertoires from more than 500 donors were re-analyzed and high-resolution HLA genotyping was added so that TCR occurrence patterns could be studied. All discovery cohort repertoires had been generated on a single sequencing platform. The study combined high-throughput TCR immunosequencing, statistical association of individual TCRs with disease status, and machine learning to predict cytomegalovirus infection status. An early release covering 550 to 650 HLA-typed donors comprised about 300 gigabases of sequencing data and around 80 million unique TCR sequences. The study aimed to test whether signatures of past pathogen exposure could be identified by cataloging public T cell receptors. A later genetic analysis took genome-wide SNP genotypes for about three fifths of the 666 donors and used that subset as a discovery cohort. The study profiled the T cell repertoires of hundreds of subjects by immunosequencing and related them to cytomegalovirus serostatus. Rather than drawing on any new phenotypic data, the later analysis identified candidate immune exposures from TCR beta sequences and the way those sequences occurred across donors. To decide whether each TCR beta V gene segment behaved as functional or pseudogenic, an earlier analysis of some 600 of the donors relied on high-throughput TCR beta sequencing. Overall study outcomes, separate from this receptor: In an earlier analysis of around 600 of the donors, most TCR beta V segments were observed in productive rearrangements about 90% or about 30% of the time, broadly matching IMGT annotations. In this cohort, only TCR beta chains were sequenced, and detectable features were limited by the absence of alpha or paired-chain data. Because the 87-base-pair reads could not distinguish some IMGT-functional V segments, including TRBV6-2 and TRBV6-3, those segments were excluded. Three of the identified cytomegalovirus-associated TCR beta chains were confirmed in vitro to be specific for cytomegalovirus antigens. A later analysis found that most CMV-associated TCR beta chains appeared HLA-restricted, with HLA associations seemingly driven largely by CMV exposure. Because some donors lacked HLA typing at each locus, the association tests relied only on the typed subset. A cluster of highly shared sequence variants was judged likely to represent a technical artifact of the sequencing pipeline. A later analysis reported that several top co-occurrence clusters appeared linked to parvovirus B19, influenza, CMV and Epstein-Barr virus. CMV serostatus was the only immune exposure information available for the cohort. While some public TCRs were present in many individuals, most TCR sequences turned up only very rarely across donors. Linkage disequilibrium might explain the correlated functional status among segregating V segments, but an unknown experimental factor could not be ruled out. Compared with equally common non-associated chains, HLA-associated TCR beta chains in a later analysis were more clonally expanded and had lower generation probabilities. According to a later analysis, TCR association rates differed among HLA loci, with DRB1 alleles showing the most associated TCRs and HLA-C alleles showing the fewest. Presence/absence analyses assumed roughly uniform sequencing depth across donors, an assumption that may not hold. At a false discovery rate of 0.05, a later analysis linked roughly 17,000 TCR beta sequences to specific HLA alleles. Strong co-occurrence of HLA alleles, especially DR and DQ, made assigning TCR associations to individual alleles difficult. The authors suggested that the approach could potentially be extended to other disease states and immunological phenotypes. V-gene and J-gene trimming of TCR beta chains was associated with a missense DCLRE1C variant in a later genetic analysis, and the association was replicated in an independent cohort. Because counts were too low, 15 to 20 rarely observed V segments, including chromosome 9 orphons, were left out of the earlier analysis of approximately 580 of the donors. The study listed approximately 160 TCR beta chains as associated with cytomegalovirus. A further reported finding was that TCR beta sequences accurately predicted the HLA-A and HLA-B alleles for most subjects in the first cohort. The classifier was reported to diagnose cytomegalovirus status with high specificity and sensitivity in both the original cohort and the validation cohort. According to a later genetic analysis, donors in an Asian-associated ancestry cluster had fewer N-insertions in productive TCRs than the approximately 610-donor mean.

The cohort was made up of 666 healthy bone marrow donors. At the time of sampling, every cohort member was nominally healthy, though immune exposures that went unrecorded were likely present. The donor was CMV seronegative and belonged to the group of under 400 seronegative cohort members. Each donor provided a peripheral blood sample, and peripheral blood mononuclear cells were used for TCR beta sequencing. Genomic DNA extraction from the blood cell samples was performed with the Qiagen DNeasy Blood Extraction Kit. The method was the immunoSEQ multiplex PCR assay. For the multiplex PCR, a mixture combining 60 forward primers for TCR Vbeta segments and 13 reverse primers for TCR Jbeta segments was used. The CDR3 region of rearranged TCR beta genes was amplified from genomic DNA with a multiplex PCR assay. Amplified TCR beta libraries were sequenced as 87-base-pair reads on the Illumina HiSeq System. Per the authors' processing: Across the 700 or so repertoires, a later analysis counted tens of millions of unique TCR beta chains, about 10 million of which were shared by at least two donors. Raw reads were error-corrected and collapsed into unique sequences with a nearest-neighbor algorithm that merged closely related sequences to remove PCR and sequencing errors. To assign V, D and J gene segments, CDR3 sequences were aligned to IMGT reference sequences. Each retained sequence needed at least a six-nucleotide match to both a V gene segment and a J gene segment. A rearrangement was called productive if the CDR3 had no stop codons and remained in frame with V and J, and every other rearrangement was called non-productive. Following IMGT convention, CDR3 was defined as the stretch from the second conserved V-encoded cysteine up to the conserved J-encoded phenylalanine. The earlier analysis of about 590 of the donors excluded sequences that lacked an unambiguous match to a single V gene segment. An earlier analysis of 450 to 650 of the donors called V segments functional above 56.7% productive rearrangements and segregating when the between-donor standard deviation exceeded 5%. A statistical classification framework was developed to diagnose cytomegalovirus status using the catalog of TCR beta chain sequences. A later analysis assigned V and J genes by comparing TCR nucleotide sequences with IMGT/GENE-DB human TR gene sequences. In a later analysis, CDR3 sequences and most-parsimonious VDJ recombination scenarios were assigned using the TCRdist pipeline. A later analysis defined each TCR beta chain by its CDR3 amino acid sequence plus V-gene family, and excluded reads lacking a unique V-gene family. In a later analysis, nearly 600 highly shared, low-generation-probability nucleotide sequences were removed to address suspected cross-contamination and a sequencing artifact. For each public chain, a later analysis derived a clonal expansion index from normalized ranks of inferred template counts within each repertoire. In a later analysis, generation probabilities were computed with a VDJ recombination model fitted to out-of-frame rearrangements, and the resulting probabilities were checked against IGoR. A later analysis scored TCR-TCR, TCR-HLA and TCR-CMV co-occurrence with hypergeometric tests, applying a repertoire-size bias correction to TCR pairs. A later analysis estimated false discovery rates by permuting HLA or CMV assignments 20 times. A later analysis grouped co-occurring TCRs with DBSCAN, adding TCRdist sequence similarity when clustering within HLA-allele-positive subsets. Repertoires with fewer than 30,000 or more than 120,000 public chains, plus five repertoires with anomalous nucleotide sharing, were excluded from co-occurrence clustering. What TCRdb holds here is the immuneACCESS table cut down to in-frame rearrangements. Part of the clones is not present; checked against another copy, under half of the missing clones reflect an unresolved V gene, and the others are unexplained. V and J calls and clone size are as listed in that table; D and trimming were resolved from the DNA. Across this sample there are under 150,000 clones, with around 78% seen only once. In total, the top ten clones hold about 1.6% of the sample.

A distance of 12 bases separates the germline ends of V and J, which lose 4 bases and 2 bases respectively. CDR1 and CDR2 are read off the germline V gene as SNHLY and FYNNEI. The cysteine opens and the phenylalanine closes a CDR3 of 14 amino acids. The only DNA kept is the CDR3, 42 bases in frame from the first base. Turning to this clone: Its recognized antigen is unknown. Nothing much larger sits one base from this clone, and base qualities are not available.

The V and J segments used are TRBV2 and TRBJ2-7; TRBD2 is a possible D gene, resting on 7 matching bases. The receptor's source is a middle-aged man in good health and CMV-seronegative. Sequencing was performed on PBMCs. The CDR3 reads as follows: CASSGGGGPYEQYF. The bases read TGTGCCAGCAGTGGGGGCGGGGGCCCCTACGAGCAGTACTTC.